A selection of T cell receptor beta chains follows, all from one sample in a study of neurological immune-mediated disorders. MiXCR, applied by TCRdb to the 5' RACE reads, yields one record per CDR3 protein. The sample has about 38,000 distinct CDR3 sequences; 8.5% to 14% are singletons. The sequenced sample was PBMCs. These receptors were taken from a man aged 60 to 69 with HTLV-1-associated myelopathy (HAM/TSP). Each CDR3 is given with its conserved first and last residue. The order of the fields is J gene, clone size, V gene, D gene, CDR3 protein, CDR3 DNA. D genes are given only for firm matches. The size entry is marked missing in some rows and otherwise reads once, few, many or a size class.

>TRBJ1-5|many|TRBV10-3|-
CAISEDWNQPQHF
TGTGCCATCAGTGAGGACTGGAATCAGCCCCAGCATTTT
>TRBJ2-3|many|TRBV29-1|TRBD1
CSVDRGNTDTQYF
TGCAGCGTGGACAGGGGGAACACAGATACGCAGTATTTT
>TRBJ2-1|many|TRBV6-1|TRBD2
CASSDLSGSINEQFF
TGTGCCAGCAGTGACCTCAGCGGGAGTATAAATGAGCAGTTCTTC
>TRBJ1-1|-|TRBV10-3|TRBD1
CATTGGGRDTEAFF
TGTGCCACCACAGGGGGGGGAAGGGACACTGAAGCTTTCTTT
>TRBJ1-4|once|TRBV12-3/TRBV12-4|-
CASSTRDTQYFGPGTREKLFF
-
>TRBJ2-7|many|TRBV20-1|TRBD2
CSARDPETSGRSFEQYF
TGCAGTGCTAGAGATCCCGAGACTAGCGGGAGGTCCTTCGAGCAGTACTTC
>TRBJ2-5|many|TRBV6-1|-
CASSLRQQETQYF
TGTGCCAGCAGCCTTAGACAGCAAGAGACCCAGTACTTC
>TRBJ2-2|many|TRBV5-1|-
CASSSGTNTGELFF
TGCGCCAGCAGTTCCGGGACGAACACCGGGGAGCTGTTTTTT
>TRBJ2-3|-|TRBV5-1|TRBD2
CASSLPSGRDTQYF
TGCGCCAGCAGCTTGCCCAGCGGGAGGGATACGCAGTATTTT
>TRBJ2-3|many|TRBV5-1|-
CASSLAPTGCGTDTQYF
TGCGCCAGCAGCTTGGCCCCAACAGGGTGTGGCACAGATACGCAGTATTTT
>TRBJ2-7|few|TRBV20-1|-
CSARDRRLFSSYEQYF
TGCAGTGCTAGAGATCGTAGGCTATTTAGCTCCTACGAGCAGTACTTC
>TRBJ2-1|many|TRBV28|-
CASSLVGTGGGFEQFF
TGTGCCAGCAGTTTAGTCGGAACAGGGGGGGGATTTGAGCAGTTCTTC
>TRBJ1-5|-|TRBV20-1|-
CSARQNNQPQHF
TGCAGTGCTCGACAGAACAATCAGCCCCAGCATTTT
>TRBJ2-1|many|TRBV27|-
CASSLQKGISYNEQFF
TGTGCCAGCAGTTTACAGAAGGGGATTTCCTACAATGAGCAGTTCTTC
>TRBJ2-1|many|TRBV10-3|-
CAISESPNNEQFF
TGTGCCATCAGTGAGTCCCCTAACAATGAGCAGTTCTTC
>TRBJ1-2|many|TRBV6-5|-
CASSYSSSYGYTF
TGTGCCAGCAGTTACTCATCCAGCTATGGCTACACCTTC
>TRBJ1-1|many|TRBV3-1|-
CASSQPLTGRDTEAFF
TGTGCCAGCAGCCAACCGTTGACTGGGCGGGACACTGAAGCTTTCTTT
>TRBJ2-3|many|TRBV6-5|TRBD2
CASSYSSQTSGSADTQYF
TGTGCCAGCAGTTACTCGAGTCAGACTAGCGGGAGCGCAGATACGCAGTATTTT
>TRBJ2-1|many|TRBV21-1|-
CASRPVTQGSYNEQFF
TGTGCCAGCAGACCTGTCACACAGGGCTCCTACAATGAGCAGTTCTTC
>TRBJ2-1|many|TRBV11-2|-
CASSLVGYPDNEQFF
TGTGCCAGCAGCTTAGTCGGGTATCCGGACAATGAGCAGTTCTTC
>TRBJ2-3|many|TRBV18|-
CASSPRRGGTDTQYF
TGTGCCAGCTCACCGCGGAGGGGCGGCACAGATACGCAGTATTTT
>TRBJ1-1|many|TRBV29-1|TRBD1
CSAYSLTGGAEAFF
TGCAGCGCCTATTCCCTTACAGGGGGCGCTGAAGCTTTCTTT
>TRBJ1-5|many|TRBV12-3/TRBV12-4|-
CASSPDGGTNQPQHF
TGTGCCAGCAGTCCCGACGGAGGAACAAATCAGCCCCAGCATTTT
>TRBJ2-7|many|TRBV5-1|TRBD1
CASSRGQGNYEQYF
TGCGCCAGCAGCCGGGGACAGGGCAACTACGAGCAGTACTTC
>TRBJ2-1|many|TRBV10-2|TRBD1
CASDRGGGNEQFF
TGCGCCAGCGACAGGGGGGGAGGGAATGAGCAGTTCTTC
>TRBJ2-6|-|TRBV27|-
CASSLQALRSGANVLTF
TGTGCCAGCAGTTTGCAGGCCCTCAGATCTGGGGCCAACGTCCTGACTTTC
>TRBJ2-2|once|TRBV7-9|-
CTTLTDTNIGELFF
TGTACCACCCTGACCGATACGAACATCGGGGAGCTGTTTTTT
>TRBJ2-7|many|TRBV7-8|TRBD2
CASSFSGRGSNEQYF
TGTGCCAGCAGCTTCTCCGGGAGGGGATCAAACGAGCAGTACTTC
>TRBJ2-2|many|TRBV27|-
CASSLGRTLGGELFF
TGTGCCAGCAGTCTCGGACGGACCTTGGGCGGGGAGCTGTTTTTT
>TRBJ2-7|many|TRBV29-1|TRBD1
CSVIVGAGGSVQYF
TGCAGCGTTATTGTTGGGGCAGGGGGATCCGTTCAGTACTTC
>TRBJ2-3|many|TRBV5-1|TRBD1
CASSGTGAQGDTQYF
TGCGCCAGCAGCGGGACAGGGGCGCAGGGAGATACGCAGTATTTT
>TRBJ2-7|-|TRBV18|TRBD2
CASSPILAEWYEQYF
TGTGCCAGCTCACCTATCCTAGCGGAGTGGTACGAGCAGTACTTC
>TRBJ2-1|many|TRBV5-5|TRBD1
CASSSGTESSYNEQFF
TGTGCCAGCAGCTCAGGGACAGAGAGTTCCTACAATGAGCAGTTCTTC
>TRBJ1-1|many|TRBV20-1|-
CSARSPGMNTEAFF
TGCAGTGCTAGATCCCCAGGGATGAACACTGAAGCTTTCTTT
>TRBJ2-3|many|TRBV9|-
CASSATYRGDRTDTQYF
TGTGCCAGCAGCGCGACATATAGGGGGGACCGCACAGATACGCAGTATTTT
>TRBJ2-1|once|TRBV20-1|-
CSARDIRTEQFF
TGCAGCGCTAGAGATATACGGACTGAGCAGTTCTTC
>TRBJ1-2|many|TRBV28|-
CASSLGGLSDGYTF
TGTGCCAGCAGTTTAGGGGGACTTTCCGATGGCTACACCTTC
>TRBJ2-3|medium-sized|TRBV20-1|TRBD1
CSAGRQGVGDTQYF
TGCAGTGCTGGACGACAGGGGGTTGGAGATACGCAGTATTTT
>TRBJ2-3|many|TRBV3-1|-
CASSQVGESTDTQYF
TGTGCCAGCAGCCAAGTGGGGGAGAGCACAGATACGCAGTATTTT
>TRBJ2-4|many|TRBV4-1|-
CASSQDLERRDKNIQYF
TGCGCCAGCAGCCAGGACCTTGAGCGGCGGGACAAAAACATTCAGTACTTC
>TRBJ1-2|many|TRBV6-5|-
CASSYSAPLYGYTF
TGTGCCAGCAGTTACTCGGCCCCCCTCTATGGCTACACCTTC